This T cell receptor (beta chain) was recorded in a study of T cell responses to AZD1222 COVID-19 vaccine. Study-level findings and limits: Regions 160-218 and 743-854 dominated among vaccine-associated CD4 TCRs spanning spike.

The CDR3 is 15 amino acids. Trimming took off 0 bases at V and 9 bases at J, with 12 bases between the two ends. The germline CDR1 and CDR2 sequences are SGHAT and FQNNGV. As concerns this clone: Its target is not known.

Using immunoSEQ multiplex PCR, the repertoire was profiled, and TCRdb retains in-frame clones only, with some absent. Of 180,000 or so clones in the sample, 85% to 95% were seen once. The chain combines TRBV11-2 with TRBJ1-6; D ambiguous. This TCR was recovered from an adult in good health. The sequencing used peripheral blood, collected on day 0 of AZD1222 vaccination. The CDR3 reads CASSLESLRISPLHF. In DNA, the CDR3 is TGTGCCAGCAGCTTAGAATCGCTTAGGATTTCACCCCTCCACTTT. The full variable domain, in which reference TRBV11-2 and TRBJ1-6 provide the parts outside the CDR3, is EAGVAQSPRYKIIEKRQSVAFWCNPISGHATLYWYQQILGQGPKLLIQFQNNGVVDDSQLPKDRFSAERLKGVDSTLKIQPAKLEDSAVYLCASSLESLRISPLHFGNGTRLTVT.